This paragraph reports one T cell receptor (beta chain). In germline, CDR1 is SNHLY, CDR2 FYNNEI. The CDR3 runs to 15 residues. V shed 3 bases and J 2 bases; nucleotides not matched to a gene: 2. The sample belongs to a study of blood T cell repertoires in COVID-19. Study details: Researchers got acute and convalescent COVID-19 samples from the United States, Italy and Spain. Nucleic acid was either cDNA or gDNA, and it came from T cells, B-cell-depleted T cells, or PBMCs.

In the original workflow: From reference gene primer amplification, estimates of nucleated cell counts were derived. The method was immunoSEQ multiplex PCR; TCRdb's version includes in-frame clones alone and lacks a portion of them. That table supplies the V and J calls and clone size; D and trimming were determined from the DNA. The sample contains 150,000 or so clones, almost 90% of which appear only once. This TCR was sampled from a human donor in a cohort sampled during active COVID-19. Source material: peripheral blood. V usage is TRBV2 and J usage is TRBJ2-5; 11 bases map to TRBD1. CDR3 sequence (DNA): TGTGCCAGCAGTGACGGGACAGGGGGACAAGAGACCCAGTACTTC. This sequence encodes CASSDGTGGQETQYF.